A single TCR beta chain is shown here with its context. The antigen it binds to is not known. Base qualities are not recorded, but no much larger clone differs from it by a single base. V was cut back by 5 bases and J by 3 bases, leaving a gap of 13 bases between them. CDR1 is given as MNHEY and CDR2 as SMNVEV, both from the germline V gene (reference sequence). Its CDR3 holds 15 amino acids, cysteine through phenylalanine. The only DNA kept is the CDR3, 45 bases in frame from the first base. The immunoSEQ Assay, a bias-controlled multiplex PCR, was used to amplify TCRbeta CDR3 regions from genomic DNA. The original pipeline was this. Nucleated cell counts per sample were estimated from amplification of reference gene primers within the assay. To quantify the absolute abundance of each unique TCRbeta CDR3 rearrangement, sequence reads were collapsed and filtered. For each sample, productive Simpson clonality was calculated by taking the square root of Simpson's diversity index across productive rearrangements. This immuneACCESS table, as held by TCRdb, lists in-frame sequences with V and J called but not all clones. Of the missing ones, under half trace to an unresolved V gene in checked studies; the others have no known cause. V and J calls and clone size come straight from that table; D and trimming were deduced from the DNA. The sample data list under 200,000 clones, and 65% to 90% of these were observed just once. Of the sample, around 8.2% falls within the top ten clones.

These data belong to a study of blood T cell repertoires in COVID-19 (dated by TCRdb to the early 2020s). About the study as a whole: The collaborator samples originated in the United States, Italy and Spain and spanned the acute and convalescent phases of COVID-19. The sample metadata nearly always contained a de-identified subject ID, COVID-19 status, age in years and sex. The dataset comprised deeply sampled blood TCRbeta repertoires from subjects exposed to, actively infected with, or recovered from COVID-19. The samples were drawn from two sources: the first 160 participants of the ongoing ImmuneRACE study, and approximately 1,300 subjects contributed by 6 global collaborators. Where HLA class I and class II types were available, the types were taken from metadata supplied by the sample provider, not from assay-based typing. A freely available public database, intended as a resource for researchers studying the immune response to SARS-CoV-2, is where the repertoires were released. The prospective study material was composed of cDNA or gDNA derived from T cells, B-cell-depleted T cells, or PBMCs.

The paper's findings and limits, for the study overall: How much clinical and demographic metadata was included differed by source and by participant, and the metadata was provided uncurated.

Collaborating institutions collected whole blood in K2EDTA tubes following their own protocols. For TCRbeta analysis, collaborator samples were shipped as frozen whole blood, as isolated PBMCs, or as DNA extracted from either sample type. The sequence links TRBV27 to TRBJ2-2; a tentative D call is TRBD2 (7 bases match). Sequenced sample: peripheral blood. This clonotype was sampled from a man aged 60 to 69 with acute or convalescent COVID-19. The CDR3 amino acid sequence is: CASSGGAGDTGELFF. The nucleotides read TGTGCCAGCAGTGGGGGCGCGGGGGACACCGGGGAGCTGTTTTTT.